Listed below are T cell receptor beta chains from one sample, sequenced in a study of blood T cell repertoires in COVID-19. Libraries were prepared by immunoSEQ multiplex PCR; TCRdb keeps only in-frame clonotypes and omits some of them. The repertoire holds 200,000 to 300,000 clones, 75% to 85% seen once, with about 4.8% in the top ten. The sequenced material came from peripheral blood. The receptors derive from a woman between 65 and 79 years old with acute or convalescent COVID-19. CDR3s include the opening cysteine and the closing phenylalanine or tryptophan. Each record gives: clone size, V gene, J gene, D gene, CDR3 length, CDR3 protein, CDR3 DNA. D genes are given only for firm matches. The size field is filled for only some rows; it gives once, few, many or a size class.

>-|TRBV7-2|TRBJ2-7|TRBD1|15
CASSETDRAYYEQYF
TGTGCCAGCAGCGAGACGGACAGGGCATACTACGAGCAGTACTTC
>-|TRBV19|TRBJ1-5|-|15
CASSIDTYSNQPQHF
TGTGCCAGTAGTATCGACACTTATAGCAATCAGCCCCAGCATTTT
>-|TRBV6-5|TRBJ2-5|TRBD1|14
CASRKGQGRETQYF
TGTGCCAGCAGGAAGGGACAGGGCCGGGAGACCCAGTACTTC
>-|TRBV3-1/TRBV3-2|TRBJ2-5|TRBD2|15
CASSHRGESSETQYF
TGTGCCAGCAGCCACCGGGGGGAGTCTTCAGAGACCCAGTACTTC
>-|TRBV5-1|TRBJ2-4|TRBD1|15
CASSLEGQGTGIQYF
TGCGCCAGCAGCTTGGAGGGACAGGGTACGGGCATTCAGTACTTC
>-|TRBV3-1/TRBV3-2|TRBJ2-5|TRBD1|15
CASSQALQGQETQYF
TGTGCCAGCAGCCAAGCTTTACAGGGGCAAGAGACCCAGTACTTC
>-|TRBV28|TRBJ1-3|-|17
CASSLLSRLFSGNTIYF
TGTGCCAGCAGTTTATTATCGAGACTGTTCTCTGGAAACACCATATATTTT
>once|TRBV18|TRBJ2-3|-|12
CASSPFTDTQYF
TGTGCCAGCTCACCCTTCACAGATACGCAGTATTTT
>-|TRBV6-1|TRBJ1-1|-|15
CASSEVGAVGTEAFF
TGTGCCAGCAGTGAAGTTGGGGCGGTAGGGACTGAAGCTTTCTTT
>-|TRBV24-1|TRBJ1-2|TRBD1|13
CATRGQGLYGYTF
TGTGCCACCAGAGGACAGGGTTTATATGGCTACACCTTC
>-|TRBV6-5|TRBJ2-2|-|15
CASGRGNANTGELFF
TGTGCCAGCGGCAGGGGCAACGCGAACACCGGGGAGCTGTTTTTT
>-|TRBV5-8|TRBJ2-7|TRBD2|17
CASSLRLGRESSYEQYF
TGTGCCAGCAGCTTACGACTAGGGCGGGAGAGCTCCTACGAGCAGTACTTC
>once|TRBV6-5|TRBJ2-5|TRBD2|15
CASSSSGGRQETQYF
TGTGCCAGCAGTTCTAGCGGGGGGCGCCAAGAGACCCAGTACTTC
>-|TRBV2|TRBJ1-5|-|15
CASSPLSGGNQPQHF
TGTGCCAGCAGTCCTCTTTCAGGGGGCAATCAGCCCCAGCATTTT
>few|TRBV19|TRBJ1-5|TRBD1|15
CASKLTGVGNQPQHF
TGTGCCAGTAAACTTACAGGGGTGGGAAATCAGCCCCAGCATTTT
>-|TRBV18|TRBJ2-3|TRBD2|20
CASSYRQLNSGGAWTDTQYF
TGTGCCAGCTCTTATAGACAGTTAAATAGCGGGGGGGCCTGGACAGATACGCAGTATTTT
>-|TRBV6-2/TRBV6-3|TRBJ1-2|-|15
CASRPPRDYDYGYTF
TGTGCCAGCAGGCCTCCGCGGGACTACGACTATGGCTACACCTTC
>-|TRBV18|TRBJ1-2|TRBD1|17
CASSVIPPGQGNGGYTF
TGTGCCAGCTCAGTGATCCCACCGGGACAGGGTAACGGCGGCTACACCTTC
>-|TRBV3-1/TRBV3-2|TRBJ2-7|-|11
CASSQDRTVSF
TGTGCCAGCAGCCAAGATCGGACAGTTTCCTTC
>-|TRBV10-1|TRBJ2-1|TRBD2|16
CASSALGLAAYNEQFF
TGCGCCAGCAGTGCCCTGGGACTAGCGGCCTACAATGAGCAGTTCTTC
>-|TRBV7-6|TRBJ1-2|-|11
CASSLNYGYTF
TGTGCCAGCAGTCTTAACTATGGCTACACCTTC
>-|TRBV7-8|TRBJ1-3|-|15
CASSAATSYGNTIYF
TGTGCCAGCAGCGCGGCCACATCGTATGGAAACACCATATATTTT
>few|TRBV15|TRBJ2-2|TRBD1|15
CATRGQAENTGELFF
TGTGCCACCAGAGGACAGGCGGAGAACACCGGGGAGCTGTTTTTT
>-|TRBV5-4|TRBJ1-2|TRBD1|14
CASSLPGQSYGYTF
TGTGCCAGCAGCTTACCGGGACAGTCCTATGGCTACACCTTC
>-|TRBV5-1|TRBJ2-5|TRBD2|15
CASSLAGLAVETQYF
TGCGCCAGCAGCTTGGCGGGACTAGCAGTCGAGACCCAGTACTTC
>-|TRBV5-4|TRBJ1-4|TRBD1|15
CASSFTTGGGEKLFF
TGTGCCAGCAGCTTCACTACAGGGGGTGGTGAAAAACTGTTTTTT